The 25 T cell receptor beta chains below all came from one sample that was sequenced in a study of Ad26.COV2.S vaccination and SARS-CoV-2 variants (dated by TCRdb to the early 2020s). Libraries came from the immunoSEQ multiplex PCR assay. TCRdb took this table from immuneACCESS and kept in-frame rearrangements with V and J called. Such tables lack part of the clones; where checked against another copy, unresolved V genes explain under half of the gap, and the rest is unexplained. The sample data list some 300,000 clones, and approximately 86% of these were observed just once. Around 2.2% of the sample belongs to the ten largest clones. This specimen's treatment or condition label, interpreted: about 20 received Ad26.COV2.S at low or high dose, single or two shots; about five received placebo; per-sample allocation not given. Repertoires of vaccine and placebo recipients were sequenced from samples collected on day 63 after the first injection.

Sequenced material: peripheral blood, taken in a trial of Ad26.COV2.S vaccine versus placebo. Receptors originate from a person between 18 and 60 years old who received the Ad26.COV2.S COVID-19 vaccine or a placebo.

CDR3 DNA: TGTGCCAGTAGTATCTTAGCGGGGATCACAGATACGCAGTATTTT. It yields the protein CASSILAGITDTQYF. The chain is built from TRBV19 and TRBJ2-3; 8 nucleotides agree with TRBD2. After removal of 3 bases from V and 2 bases from J, the junction contained 4 bases not matched to a gene. Germline assignment: CDR1 LNHDA and CDR2 SQIVND (reference sequence). The CDR3 covers 15 residues.

Here the CDR3 DNA reads TGTGCCAGCAGTCTAGGGTTTGGCACTGAAGCTTTCTTT. Its protein is CASSLGFGTEAFF. The chain employs TRBV6-5 and TRBJ1-1; D unresolved. Trimming stripped 5 bases from V and 4 bases from J, with 11 bases between. Per germline, CDR1 MNHEY and CDR2 SVGAGI. The CDR3 length is 13 residues.

The rearrangement joins TRBV18 to TRBJ2-7, with D tentatively TRBD1 (6 bases). The germline CDR1 and CDR2 sequences are KGHSH and LQKENI. Trimming left V 2 bases short and J 2 bases short, with 13 bases between. The CDR3 loop spans 15 amino acids. Written as DNA, the CDR3 is TGTGCCAGCTCACCATATCAGGGGACGACCTACGAGCAGTACTTC. This gives the protein CASSPYQGTTYEQYF.

This clone was seen once. J is TRBJ2-1 and V is TRBV29-1; 7 positions match TRBD1. The germline CDR1 and CDR2 sequences are SQVTM and ANQGSEA. Germline trimming cut 5 bases from V and 9 bases from J; bases unmatched to any gene: 10. The CDR3 sequence is 13 residues long. CDR3 sequence (DNA): TGCAGCGTTCCGGGACAGTCGTATAGTGAGCAGTTCTTC. The encoded protein is CSVPGQSYSEQFF.

This sequence joins TRBV21-1 and TRBJ1-2; the D segment call TRBD1 is taken from the table without a DNA check. TRBV21-1 is marked as a pseudogene. The CDR3 runs to 18 residues. This chain's CDR3 is CASSKVGKVSLKGYGYTF. The CDR3 DNA is TGTGCCAGCAGCAAAGTGGGCAAGGTTTCGCTTAAAGGCTATGGCTACACCTTC.

The J gene is TRBJ2-1, the V gene TRBV4-1; D unclear. V was trimmed by 1 base and J by 6 bases, leaving 13 bases between them. The germline CDR1 and CDR2 sequences are MGHRA and YSYEKL. The CDR3 covers 15 residues. The CDR3 sequence: CASSQGALKGNEQFF. The CDR3 nucleotides read TGCGCCAGCAGCCAAGGGGCATTAAAGGGCAATGAGCAGTTCTTC.

The chain is built from TRBV7-2 and TRBJ2-7, with D tentatively TRBD1 (6 bases). The V and J ends lost 0 bases and 3 bases respectively, with 12 bases between them. The CDR3 is made up of 15 amino acids. The germline gives CDR1 SGHTA, CDR2 FQGNSA. CDR3 amino acids: CASSLASGQLYEQYF. The CDR3 nucleotides read TGTGCCAGCAGCTTAGCGTCAGGACAGCTCTACGAGCAGTACTTC.

The CDR3 DNA reads TGTGCCAGCAGCCTAGGGAGCACAGATACGCAGTATTTT. This encodes CASSLGSTDTQYF. The chain combines TRBV7-9 with TRBJ2-3; D call uncertain. CDR3 length: 13 amino acids. V was shortened by 5 bases and J by 0 bases, with 6 bases between the two germline ends. CDR1 SEHNR and CDR2 FQNEAQ come from the germline V gene (reference sequence). The entire variable domain, with the rest obtained from reference TRBV7-9 and TRBJ2-3, is as follows: DTGVSQNPRHKITKRGQNVTFRCDPISEHNRLYWYRQTLGQGPEFLTYFQNEAQLEKSRLLSDRFSAERPKGSFSTLEIQRTEQGDSAMYLCASSLGSTDTQYFGPGTRLTVL.

The rearrangement links TRBV6-5 to TRBJ1-2, with a possible D match to TRBD1 (5 bases). The CDR3 totals 13 residues. Trimming stripped 7 bases from V and 0 bases from J, with 9 bases between. In germline, CDR1 is MNHEY, CDR2 SVGAGI. As DNA, the CDR3 is TGTGCCAGCACCAGGGACCCTAACTATGGCTACACCTTC. This codes for CASTRDPNYGYTF.

This chain links TRBV5-1 with TRBJ2-5; 8 bases are shared with TRBD2. After removal of 2 bases from V and 4 bases from J, the junction contained 7 bases not matched to a gene. In germline, CDR1 is SGHRS, CDR2 YFSETQ. The CDR3 spans 15 residues. The CDR3: CASSFGLAGGETQYF. The CDR3 DNA follows: TGCGCCAGCAGCTTCGGACTAGCCGGCGGAGAGACCCAGTACTTC.

This sequence joins TRBV6-5 and TRBJ2-7, with TRBD2 identical over 15 bases. The trim removed 7 bases at V and 5 bases at J, leaving 6 bases unmatched. The V gene's germline CDR1 is MNHEY and CDR2 SVGAGI. The CDR3 loop spans 15 amino acids. The CDR3 spells CASIGTSGGRHEQYF. CDR3 bases: TGTGCCAGCATCGGGACTAGCGGGGGGCGCCACGAGCAGTACTTC.

This clone was counted a single time. V usage is TRBV10-3 and J usage is TRBJ1-2; D is possibly TRBD1 (6 bases). The germline V gene has CDR1 ENHRY and CDR2 SYGVKD. This CDR3 spans 16 amino acids. V gave up 4 bases and J gave up 7 bases, with 22 bases separating them. DNA for the CDR3: TGTGCCATCAGTGGGACCGGACAGTTGCCTTCTAGTGGCTACACCTTC. It codes for CAISGTGQLPSSGYTF.

This chain links TRBV6-6 with TRBJ1-5; D not resolved. Trimming shortened V by 2 bases and J by 0 bases, and 8 bases separated the two germline ends. The CDR3 sequence is 15 residues long. Germline CDR1 MNHNY, CDR2 SVGAGI (reference sequence). The CDR3: CASSYKGYSNQPQHF. CDR3 coding DNA: TGTGCCAGCAGTTACAAGGGATATAGCAATCAGCCCCAGCATTTT.

A few counts support this clone. This sequence joins TRBV5-5 and TRBJ1-5; D unclear. The CDR3 has 13 amino acids. V gave up 4 bases and J gave up 6 bases, with 11 bases separating them. The germline CDR1 and CDR2 sequences are SGHKS and YYEKEE (reference sequence). CDR3 coding DNA: TGTGCCAGCAGCCCCTCATACAGTCAGCCCCAGCATTTT. Encoded protein: CASSPSYSQPQHF.

The V gene is TRBV15, the J gene TRBJ1-2; possible D gene TRBD1, 5 bases. V lost 3 bases to trimming and J lost 4 bases, with 15 bases between them. The CDR3 length is 15 residues. Germline-derived CDR1 and CDR2 are LNHNV and YYDKDF (reference sequence). The CDR3 loop reads CATSSISRAVYGYTF. The CDR3 nucleotides read TGTGCCACCAGCAGCATCTCCAGGGCGGTCTATGGCTACACCTTC.

The chain combines TRBV6-5 with TRBJ2-1, with 9 bases lining up with TRBD2. This CDR3 spans 15 amino acids. V dropped 6 bases and J dropped 9; count of bases not matched to a gene: 12. Germline CDR1 and CDR2: MNHEY and SVGAGI. In DNA form, the CDR3 reads TGTGCCAGCAGAAAGCGGGGGGCCCGAGGAGCTGAGCAGTTCTTC. It is translated as CASRKRGARGAEQFF.

The rearrangement joins TRBV25-1 to TRBJ1-6; D perhaps matches TRBD1 (5 bases). In germline, CDR1 is MGHDK, CDR2 SYGVNS. This CDR3 spans 15 amino acids. The V end lost 5 bases, the J end lost 8 bases, and 16 bases lay between the germline ends. The CDR3 here is CASSFSSSGDSPLHF. CDR3 sequence (DNA): TGTGCCAGCAGTTTTAGCTCCTCGGGGGATTCACCCCTCCACTTT.

The chain employs TRBV18 and TRBJ2-1, with D possibly being TRBD2 (6 bases). CDR3 length: 12 amino acids. CDR1 is KGHSH, CDR2 LQKENI, per germline. V was pared by 4 bases and J by 11 bases, with 12 bases between. The CDR3 bases are TGTGCCAGCTCACGCCAGGAGGGAAAGCAGTTCTTC. Translating it yields CASSRQEGKQFF.

V is TRBV6-5 and J is TRBJ1-4; a possible D gene is TRBD1 (5 bases). The germline V and J ends were trimmed by 6 bases and 0 bases, with 11 bases remaining between them. Germline V gene sequence: CDR1 MNHEY, CDR2 SVGAGI. This CDR3 contains 15 residues. Here the CDR3 reads CASRGTAATNEKLFF. In DNA form, the CDR3 reads TGTGCCAGCAGGGGGACGGCTGCAACTAATGAAAAACTGTTTTTT.

Here the CDR3 reads CASTSGRNNYGYTF. In DNA, the CDR3 is TGTGCCAGCACCTCGGGACGGAATAACTATGGCTACACCTTC. V is TRBV28 and J is TRBJ1-2, with D perhaps matching TRBD1 (5 bases). Trimming left V 7 bases short and J 1 base short, with 13 bases between. This CDR3 contains 14 residues. Germline V gene data show CDR1 as MDHEN and CDR2 as SYDVKM.

The table lists this clone with a count of one. The V and J genes are TRBV7-2 and TRBJ2-3; D gene unclear. CDR1 is SGHTA and CDR2 is FQGNSA in the germline V gene. The CDR3 extends over 12 amino acids. V was clipped by 5 bases and J by 10 bases, with 13 bases between them. CDR3 nucleotide sequence: TGTGCCAGCAGCCCCCGTGGGATCCCGCAGTATTTT. Its translation is CASSPRGIPQYF.

The gene calls are TRBV29-1 and TRBJ1-2; possible D gene TRBD1, 5 bases. The CDR3 length is 17 residues. Per germline, CDR1 SQVTM and CDR2 ANQGSEA. Trimming shortened V by 0 bases and J by 1 base, and 18 bases separated the two germline ends. The CDR3 here is CSVEDRGAGRLNYGYTF. The CDR3 nucleotides are TGCAGCGTTGAAGATCGAGGGGCAGGGAGGCTTAACTATGGCTACACCTTC.

The J gene is TRBJ2-3, the V gene TRBV3-1 (or the pseudogene TRBV3-2); TRBD1 aligns across 7 bases. V lost 4 bases and J lost 2; bases outside the gene matches: 9. There are 16 residues in the CDR3. Germline V gene lookup returns CDR1 LGHDT and CDR2 YNNKEL (reference sequence). CDR3 sequence (DNA): TGTGCCAGCAGCCGATACGACGGGACAGCCACAGATACGCAGTATTTT. Amino acids: CASSRYDGTATDTQYF.

The genes are TRBV7-3 and TRBJ2-3; maybe TRBD2 (6 bases). The CDR3 is 15 amino acids. V was shortened by 2 bases and J by 2 bases, with 11 bases between the two germline ends. Germline V gives CDR1 SGHTA, CDR2 FQGTGA. As DNA, the CDR3 is TGTGCCAGCAGCTTATCTGCGGGATCCACAGATACGCAGTATTTT. Translated: CASSLSAGSTDTQYF.

The chain recombines TRBV29-1 with TRBJ2-6, with D hard to call. CDR1 is SQVTM and CDR2 is ANQGSEA in the germline V gene. Trimming took off 4 bases at V and 0 bases at J, with 7 bases between the two ends. There are 14 residues in the CDR3. DNA for the CDR3: TGCAGCGTTGCCTTAGGCTCTGGGGCCAACGTCCTGACTTTC. Amino acids: CSVALGSGANVLTF.